The present entry profiles one TCR beta chain with its context. This clone has a single count. Its antigen is currently not known. There are no base qualities to consult, and no much larger clone falls within one base. Relative to germline, V is 6 bases shorter and J is 5 bases shorter, with 13 bases between their ends. The germline V gene specifies MNHNS as CDR1 and SASEGT as CDR2. The CDR3 measures 13 amino acids from cysteine to phenylalanine. The entry retains the CDR3 DNA only, 39 bases that are in frame from base 1. This specimen's time point label, interpreted: baseline before first vaccination. This specimen's treatment or condition label, interpreted: meningococcal conjugate vaccine given as trial control. Vaccinee samples came from UK trials COV001 and COV002, including a single-blind randomized controlled phase 2/3 trial of AZD1222 (ChAdOx1 nCoV-19) in healthy adults. For TCRbeta chain sequencing, PBMC samples from trial participants were taken at day 0 and at day 28 after the second dose.

This sample was taken from a study of T cell responses to AZD1222 COVID-19 vaccine (dated by TCRdb to the early 2020s). Turning to the overall study: TCR sequencing was performed for roughly 250 trial participants, of whom around 200 were given two doses of AZD1222 and around 25 were given two doses of MenACWY control vaccine. Trial participants were enrolled by age into 18-55, 56-69 and 70-plus year subgroups, with roughly 160, 29 and 62 TCR-sequenced participants respectively.

The full study reports these points: Epitopes outside the regions mutated in the B.1.351 and B.1.1.7 variants were reportedly recognized by nearly half of the unique spike-specific TCRs. In the small 56-69-year group, the increase in depth fell short of significance, most likely because of low power. Participants were mostly white British and included more females than males, and it was suggested by the authors that clonal diversity may have been underestimated. The whole spike protein was spanned by vaccine-associated CD4 TCRs, and dominant responses were seen in regions 160-218 and 743-854. Spike-specific TCR breadth and depth rose significantly after two AZD1222 doses compared with day 0 and with MenACWY recipients. Conclusions about previously exposed vaccinees are limited, since just a handful of AZD1222 recipients were seropositive for SARS-CoV-2 at baseline. Because no day 14 peak-response samples were available, repertoires were characterized only after the peak T cell response.

The CDR3 regions of human TCRbeta chains were subjected to immunosequencing. The authors' analysis ran thus. Repertoire TCRs were checked for matches against a reference library of SARS-CoV-2-specific TCRs that had been generated using the MIRA antigen-specificity platform. Breadth was defined as the fraction of unique TCRs that were SARS-CoV-2-associated. Depth was defined as the fraction of total T cells that were SARS-CoV-2-associated. Using the MIRA data, every spike-specific TCR was mapped to the spike region that the TCR reacted to and assigned to either a CD4 or a CD8 class. Log10-transformed breadth and depth values were compared by one-way ANOVA with Sidak's multiple comparisons tests. TCRdb re-hosts the immuneACCESS table, in-frame sequences only. Its copies lack some clones; in the studies checked, an unresolved V gene accounts for under half of them, and the cause for the rest is not known. V and J calls and clone size are given by that table; D and trimming were obtained from the DNA. The sample yields 150,000 or so clones; roughly nine tenths were counted once. The top ten clones comprise 5.5% of the sample.

Sample: peripheral blood, taken on day 0 of MenACWY control vaccination. The sequence was obtained from an adult in good health. The rearrangement joined TRBV6-1 to TRBJ1-2, and perhaps TRBD1 as D gene, on 5 matching bases. The CDR3 has the sequence CASSLGWGYGYTF. The DNA sequence is given as TGTGCCAGCAGCCTAGGGTGGGGGTATGGCTACACCTTC.